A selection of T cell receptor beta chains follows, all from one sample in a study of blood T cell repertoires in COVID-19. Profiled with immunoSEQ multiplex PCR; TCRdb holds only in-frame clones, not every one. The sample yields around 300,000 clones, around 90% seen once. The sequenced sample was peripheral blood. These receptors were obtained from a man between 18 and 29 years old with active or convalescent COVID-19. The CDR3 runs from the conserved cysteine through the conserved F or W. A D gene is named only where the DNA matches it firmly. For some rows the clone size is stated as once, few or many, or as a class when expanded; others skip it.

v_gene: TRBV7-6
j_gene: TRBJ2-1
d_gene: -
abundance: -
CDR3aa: CASNLRRNSYNEQFF
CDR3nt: TGTGCCAGCAACTTACGGAGGAACTCCTACAATGAGCAGTTCTTC

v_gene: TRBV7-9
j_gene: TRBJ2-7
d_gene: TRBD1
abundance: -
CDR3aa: CASSLRTGISYEQYF
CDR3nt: TGTGCCAGCAGCTTAAGGACAGGGATCTCCTACGAGCAGTACTTC

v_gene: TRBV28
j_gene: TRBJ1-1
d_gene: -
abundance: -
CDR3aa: CASSLTIGGTEAFF
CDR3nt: TGTGCCAGCAGTTTAACGATCGGAGGCACTGAAGCTTTCTTT

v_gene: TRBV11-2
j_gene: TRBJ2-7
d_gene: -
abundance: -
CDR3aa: CASSLGLSAGKEQYF
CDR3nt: TGTGCCAGCAGCTTAGGGTTGTCCGCCGGGAAGGAGCAGTACTTC

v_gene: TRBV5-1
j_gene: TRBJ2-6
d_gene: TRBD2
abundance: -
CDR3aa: CASSLVVGGAGANVLTF
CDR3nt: TGCGCCAGCAGCCTAGTTGTCGGGGGGGCTGGGGCCAACGTCCTGACTTTC

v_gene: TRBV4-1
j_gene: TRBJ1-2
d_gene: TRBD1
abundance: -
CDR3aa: CASSFPDRGTYGYTF
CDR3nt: TGCGCCAGCAGCTTCCCGGACAGGGGCACCTATGGCTACACCTTC

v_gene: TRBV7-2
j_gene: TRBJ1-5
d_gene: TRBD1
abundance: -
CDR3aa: CASSLKTGMGQPQHF
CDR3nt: TGTGCCAGCAGCTTAAAGACAGGGATGGGTCAGCCCCAGCATTTT

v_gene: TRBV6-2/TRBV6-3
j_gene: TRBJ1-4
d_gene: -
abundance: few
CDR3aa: CASSFRGTRDEKLFF
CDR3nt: TGTGCCAGCAGTTTCCGGGGGACCAGAGATGAAAAACTGTTTTTT

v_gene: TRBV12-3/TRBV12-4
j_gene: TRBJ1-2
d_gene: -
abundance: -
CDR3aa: CASSFGGGYTF
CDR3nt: TGTGCCAGCAGTTTCGGGGGGGGCTACACCTTC

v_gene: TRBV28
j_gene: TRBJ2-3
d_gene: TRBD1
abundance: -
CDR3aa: CASSPDRAGIDTQYF
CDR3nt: TGTGCCAGCAGTCCCGACAGGGCGGGCATAGATACGCAGTATTTT

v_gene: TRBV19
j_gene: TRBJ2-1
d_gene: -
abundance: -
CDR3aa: CASSIRPSSYNEQFF
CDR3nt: TGTGCCAGTAGTATACGGCCTAGCTCCTACAATGAGCAGTTCTTC

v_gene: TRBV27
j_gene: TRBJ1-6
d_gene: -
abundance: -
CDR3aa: CASSLRLGQQANSPLHF
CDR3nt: TGTGCCAGCAGTTTAAGATTAGGACAGCAAGCTAATTCACCCCTCCACTTT

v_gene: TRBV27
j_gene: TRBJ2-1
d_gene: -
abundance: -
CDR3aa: CASSLSTVDEQFF
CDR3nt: TGTGCCAGCAGTTTATCCACAGTGGATGAGCAGTTCTTC

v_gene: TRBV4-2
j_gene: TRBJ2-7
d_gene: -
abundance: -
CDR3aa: CASSQVPTYEQYF
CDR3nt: TGTGCCAGCAGCCAAGTACCTACCTACGAGCAGTACTTC

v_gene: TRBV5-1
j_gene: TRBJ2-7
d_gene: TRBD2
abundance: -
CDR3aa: CASSLGGTSGGYEQYF
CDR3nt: TGCGCCAGCAGCTTGGGCGGGACTAGCGGGGGCTACGAGCAGTACTTC

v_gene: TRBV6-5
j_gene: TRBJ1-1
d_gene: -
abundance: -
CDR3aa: CASSYRVANTEAFF
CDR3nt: TGTGCCAGCAGTTACCGTGTAGCGAACACTGAAGCTTTCTTT

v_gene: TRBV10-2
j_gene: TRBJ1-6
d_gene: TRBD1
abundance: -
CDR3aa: CASSATGNNSPLHF
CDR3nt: TGCGCCAGCAGTGCGACAGGGAATAATTCACCCCTCCACTTT

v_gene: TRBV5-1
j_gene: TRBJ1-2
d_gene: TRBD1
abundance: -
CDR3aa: CASSPGQGPYGYTF
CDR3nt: TGCGCCAGCAGCCCCGGACAGGGTCCATATGGCTACACCTTC

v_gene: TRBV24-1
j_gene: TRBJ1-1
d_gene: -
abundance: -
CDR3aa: CATSEIVKMNTEAFF
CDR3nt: TGTGCCACCAGTGAAATAGTAAAAATGAACACTGAAGCTTTCTTT

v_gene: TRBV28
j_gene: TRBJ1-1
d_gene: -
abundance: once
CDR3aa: CASTGLRMNTEAFF
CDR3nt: TGTGCCAGCACCGGACTGAGGATGAACACTGAAGCTTTCTTT

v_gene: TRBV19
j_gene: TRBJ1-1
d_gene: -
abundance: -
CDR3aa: CASRPQGYTEAFF
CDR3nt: TGTGCCAGTAGGCCACAGGGTTACACTGAAGCTTTCTTT

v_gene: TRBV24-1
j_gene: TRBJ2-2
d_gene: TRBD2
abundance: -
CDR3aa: CATSARGLAGAGGELFF
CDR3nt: TGTGCCACCAGTGCCCGAGGACTAGCGGGGGCGGGCGGGGAGCTGTTTTTT

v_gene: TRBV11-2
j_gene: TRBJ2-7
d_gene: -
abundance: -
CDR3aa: CASSLEYDFSYEQYF
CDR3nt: TGTGCCAGCAGCTTAGAATACGACTTCTCCTACGAGCAGTACTTC